This T cell receptor beta chain derives from a study of beta chain features in type 1 diabetes. Points from the study as a whole: A possible short-template PCR bias applies equally to patients and controls. There was a moderate but significant shortening of TCRB CDR3s in all four CD4+ subsets of Type 1 diabetes patients. Patients showed naive, central memory and Treg TCRB repertoires that appeared more similar than those of healthy donors.

All of the isolated RNA was reverse transcribed, so expressed TCRB transcripts were sequenced. Some clones are missing from TCRdb's copy, which holds only in-frame ones; the method was immunoSEQ multiplex PCR. Among 200,000 to 250,000 clones listed, approximately 15% were seen once. J was trimmed by 5 bases and V by 5 bases; bases with no gene match: 10. This CDR3 has 16 amino acids. Germline V gene lookup returns CDR1 MDHEN and CDR2 SYDVKM. With regard to this clone: What it recognizes is unknown.

Sorting based on CD45RO/CCR7/CD25/CD127/CD95/CD27 separated CD4+ naive, central memory, regulatory and stem cell-like memory cells. The purity of all sorted populations exceeded 95%. This clonotype was sampled from a young man with type 1 diabetes. Sequencing was done on a sample of naive CD4+ T cells from blood. This chain uses TRBV28 with TRBJ1-5; 9 bases match TRBD1. CDR3 amino acids: CASSLKRWTGDQPQHF. The CDR3 DNA is TGTGCCAGCAGTCTGAAACGGTGGACAGGGGATCAGCCCCAGCATTTT.